This record concerns one T cell receptor beta chain sequence. The data originate from a study of blood T cell repertoires in COVID-19. Study-wide background: Collection of acute and convalescent COVID-19 samples took place in the United States, Italy and Spain.

CDR3 length: 15 amino acids. Trimming left V 1 base short and J 4 bases short, with 8 bases between. In germline, CDR1 is SGHTA, CDR2 FQGNSA. The assay was immunoSEQ multiplex PCR, and TCRdb's table has in-frame clones only and misses some. Of approximately 38,000 clones in the sample, 80% to 95% were seen once. The origin of this receptor is a woman aged 80 or over with acute or convalescent COVID-19. The chain employs TRBV7-2 and TRBJ1-6; tentatively, D is TRBD1 (5 bases). The specimen was peripheral blood. The CDR3 region is CASSLVAGYNSPLHF. In DNA, the CDR3 is TGTGCCAGCAGCTTAGTGGCAGGGTATAATTCACCCCTCCACTTT.